This T cell receptor (beta chain) was sequenced during a study of T-cell reconstitution after alpha-beta-depleted transplantation in children. Study results and limitations: Roughly two months post-transplant, alpha-beta T cells reportedly originated from several hundred graft clones that had expanded.

During its preparation, the TCRbeta library received unique molecular identifiers. TCRdb reanalysed the PCR reads using MiXCR and keeps one entry per CDR3 protein. The table shows 780,000 or so distinct CDR3 sequences, with around 17% occurring only once. CDR3 length equals 16 residues. Germline CDR1 is SGHVS and CDR2 is FQNEAQ. Trimming cost V 8 bases and J 7 bases; bases outside gene matches: 18. This clonotype was counted only a few times. Its cognate antigen is unknown. The sample consisted of PBMCs, mostly from graft donor cells, taken 360 days after TCRalphabeta/CD19-depleted stem cell transplant. The sequence came from a male patient younger than 18 who had a stem cell transplant for acute lymphoblastic leukemia, so the T cells may come from the graft donor. V gene TRBV7-8 combines with J gene TRBJ2-7; 9 bases align to TRBD2. CDR3: CASELAGKRFLREQYF. DNA of the CDR3: TGTGCCAGCGAGCTAGCGGGAAAGAGATTCCTACGGGAGCAGTACTTC.